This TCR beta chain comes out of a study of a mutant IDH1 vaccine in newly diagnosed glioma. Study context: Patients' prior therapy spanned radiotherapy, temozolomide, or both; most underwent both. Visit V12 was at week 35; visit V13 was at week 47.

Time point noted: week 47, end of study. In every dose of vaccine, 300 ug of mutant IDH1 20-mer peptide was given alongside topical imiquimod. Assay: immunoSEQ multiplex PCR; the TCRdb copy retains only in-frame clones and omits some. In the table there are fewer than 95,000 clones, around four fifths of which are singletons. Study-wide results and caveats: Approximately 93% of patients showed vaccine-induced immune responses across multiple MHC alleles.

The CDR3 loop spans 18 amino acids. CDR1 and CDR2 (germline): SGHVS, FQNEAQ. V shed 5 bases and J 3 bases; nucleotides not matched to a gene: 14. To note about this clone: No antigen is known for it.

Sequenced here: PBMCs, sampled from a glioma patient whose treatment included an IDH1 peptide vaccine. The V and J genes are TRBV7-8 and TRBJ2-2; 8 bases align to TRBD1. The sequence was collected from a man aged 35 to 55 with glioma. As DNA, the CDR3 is TGTGCCAGCAGCCCCAGGGCGGGGACAGGTACCCACACCGGGGAGCTGTTTTTT. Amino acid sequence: CASSPRAGTGTHTGELFF.